This TCR beta chain appears in the sequencing data of a study of blood T cell repertoires in COVID-19. Across the whole study: COVID-19 samples collected from the United States, Italy and Spain covered acute and convalescent phases. Nucleic acid was either cDNA or gDNA, and it came from T cells, B-cell-depleted T cells, or PBMCs.

Germline CDR1 reads MNHNS; CDR2 reads SASEGT. The J segment lost 4 bases and the V segment lost 3 bases, leaving 3 bases of the junction unmatched. The CDR3 totals 14 residues. Authors' processing steps: Scientists estimated how many nucleated cells there were by amplifying reference gene primers. Data came from immunoSEQ multiplex PCR; TCRdb stores just in-frame clones and leaves some out. The D gene and trimming were derived from the DNA, and the V and J assignments and clone size from that table. The table records roughly 140,000 clones, approximately 80% of them present only once. The TCR was taken from a woman of 80 years or more in a cohort sampled during active or convalescent COVID-19. The V gene is TRBV6-1, the J gene TRBJ2-5, with 9 nucleotides matching TRBD1. The sequencing input was peripheral blood. In nucleotides, the CDR3 is TGTGCCAGCAGTGAGGGGACAGGGATAGAGACCCAGTACTTC. Translation: CASSEGTGIETQYF.